This T cell receptor (beta chain) was profiled in a study of T cell repertoires in cytomegalovirus infection. Study at large: Matching HLA type, along with CMV infection, was indicated by public TCR beta signatures. Study findings and constraints: Cumulative frequency of public TCR beta families picked out carriers of CMV plus the relevant HLA. The ex vivo response showed dominance by HLA-C-restricted CMV-specific TCR beta clonotypes.

Germline CDR1 is SNHLY and CDR2 is FYNNEI. V was pared by 7 bases and J by 0 bases, with 5 bases of the junction left unmatched. The CDR3 runs 15 residues. Comment on this clonotype: Its antigen is unidentified. This may arise from a read error, as a much more abundant clone is one base away.

TCRdb fed the reads into MiXCR, producing one record per CDR3 protein. This table holds 150,000 to 200,000 distinct CDR3 sequences, approximately 15% found once. The sequencing sample was made of PBMCs. The clonotype originates from a human donor in good health (CMV status not recorded). Some clones in this sample may be carry-over from other donors' samples. V is TRBV2 and J is TRBJ2-2; 7 bases line up with TRBD1. CDR3: CASNPGTANTGELFF. CDR3 DNA: TGTGCCAGCAACCCCGGGACAGCGAACACCGGGGAGCTGTTTTTT.